These T cell receptor beta chains were read from a single sample in a study of blood T cell repertoires in COVID-19. Data came from immunoSEQ multiplex PCR; TCRdb stores just in-frame clones and leaves some out. The table lists roughly 250,000 clones, approximately 85% of them singletons, with 0.87% in the top ten. The sample consisted of peripheral blood. These receptors were collected from a human donor with COVID-19, enrolled during active disease. The donor label of this sample is uncertain. The CDR3 runs from the conserved cysteine through the conserved F or W. The D gene is left open where the match is weak. Size is omitted from some rows. Given values are once, few, many or a class for expanded clones.

D gene: NA; V gene: TRBV7-2; clone size: NA; J gene: TRBJ1-6; CDR3 protein: CASSLDGFGYNSPLHF; CDR3 DNA: TGTGCCAGCAGCTTAGACGGTTTCGGGTATAATTCACCCCTCCACTTT
D gene: TRBD2; V gene: TRBV10-3; clone size: NA; J gene: TRBJ2-1; CDR3 protein: CAISEGEGSYNEQFF; CDR3 DNA: TGTGCCATCAGTGAGGGGGAGGGAAGCTACAATGAGCAGTTCTTC
D gene: NA; V gene: TRBV12-3/TRBV12-4; clone size: NA; J gene: TRBJ1-5; CDR3 protein: CASSPQGNQPQHF; CDR3 DNA: TGTGCCAGCAGTCCCCAGGGGAATCAGCCCCAGCATTTT
D gene: NA; V gene: TRBV7-8; clone size: once; J gene: TRBJ1-2; CDR3 protein: CASSLRAGHDYGYTF; CDR3 DNA: TGTGCCAGCAGCTTACGGGCAGGGCACGACTATGGCTACACCTTC
D gene: TRBD2; V gene: TRBV3-1/TRBV3-2; clone size: NA; J gene: TRBJ2-7; CDR3 protein: CASSHPQGAGQYEQYF; CDR3 DNA: TGTGCCAGCAGCCACCCCCAAGGAGCGGGGCAATACGAGCAGTACTTC
D gene: NA; V gene: TRBV15; clone size: NA; J gene: TRBJ1-2; CDR3 protein: CATSPGADYGYTF; CDR3 DNA: TGTGCCACCAGCCCAGGGGCGGACTATGGCTACACCTTC
D gene: NA; V gene: TRBV4-3; clone size: NA; J gene: TRBJ2-3; CDR3 protein: CASSQDIFTPSTDTQYF; CDR3 DNA: TGCGCCAGCAGCCAAGATATTTTCACACCTAGCACAGATACGCAGTATTTT
D gene: TRBD1; V gene: TRBV2; clone size: NA; J gene: TRBJ1-1; CDR3 protein: CASRQDRAIGTEAFF; CDR3 DNA: TGTGCCAGCCGACAGGACAGGGCGATCGGTACTGAAGCTTTCTTT
D gene: NA; V gene: TRBV6-2/TRBV6-3; clone size: NA; J gene: TRBJ2-7; CDR3 protein: CASSSGVWEQYF; CDR3 DNA: TGTGCCAGCAGCTCAGGGGTGTGGGAGCAGTACTTC
D gene: NA; V gene: TRBV18; clone size: once; J gene: TRBJ1-5; CDR3 protein: CASSLSRTEQPQHF; CDR3 DNA: TGTGCCAGCTCATTGAGCCGAACAGAACAGCCCCAGCATTTT
D gene: TRBD1; V gene: TRBV15; clone size: NA; J gene: TRBJ1-3; CDR3 protein: CATSRELQGATGNTIYF; CDR3 DNA: TGTGCCACCAGCAGGGAATTACAGGGGGCTACCGGAAACACCATATATTTT
D gene: TRBD1; V gene: TRBV15; clone size: NA; J gene: TRBJ2-1; CDR3 protein: CATSSGQVYNEQFF; CDR3 DNA: TGTGCCACCAGCTCGGGACAGGTATACAATGAGCAGTTCTTC
D gene: TRBD1; V gene: TRBV19; clone size: NA; J gene: TRBJ2-7; CDR3 protein: CASSQLAGQVSYEQYF; CDR3 DNA: TGTGCCAGTAGCCAGTTGGCGGGACAGGTATCCTACGAGCAGTACTTC
D gene: NA; V gene: TRBV10-2; clone size: once; J gene: TRBJ2-3; CDR3 protein: CASSDPRGTDTQYF; CDR3 DNA: TGCGCCAGCAGTGATCCTCGCGGCACAGATACGCAGTATTTT
D gene: TRBD1; V gene: TRBV11-2; clone size: NA; J gene: TRBJ2-5; CDR3 protein: CASSLDAGGGETQYF; CDR3 DNA: TGTGCCAGCAGCTTAGACGCAGGGGGCGGGGAGACCCAGTACTTC
D gene: TRBD1; V gene: TRBV28; clone size: NA; J gene: TRBJ1-5; CDR3 protein: CASSLRDRGDQPQHF; CDR3 DNA: TGTGCCAGCAGTCTCCGGGACAGGGGCGATCAGCCCCAGCATTTT
D gene: TRBD1; V gene: TRBV27; clone size: NA; J gene: TRBJ1-2; CDR3 protein: CASSLNQGGRGRVGYTF; CDR3 DNA: TGTGCCAGCAGTTTAAATCAAGGGGGCAGGGGAAGGGTTGGCTACACCTTC
D gene: NA; V gene: TRBV28; clone size: NA; J gene: TRBJ1-5; CDR3 protein: CASSLYVGQRPQPQHF; CDR3 DNA: TGTGCCAGCAGTTTATATGTGGGGCAACGACCTCAGCCCCAGCATTTT
D gene: NA; V gene: TRBV29-1; clone size: few; J gene: TRBJ1-3; CDR3 protein: CSSSQGPGNTIYF; CDR3 DNA: TGCAGCTCATCACAGGGACCTGGAAACACCATATATTTT
D gene: TRBD1; V gene: TRBV27; clone size: once; J gene: TRBJ2-1; CDR3 protein: CASSPDWDSYNEQFF; CDR3 DNA: TGTGCCAGCAGCCCGGATTGGGACAGCTACAATGAGCAGTTCTTC
D gene: TRBD1; V gene: TRBV30; clone size: NA; J gene: TRBJ2-1; CDR3 protein: CAWSGGQRNNEQFF; CDR3 DNA: TGTGCCTGGAGTGGGGGACAGCGAAACAATGAGCAGTTCTTC
D gene: NA; V gene: TRBV2; clone size: NA; J gene: TRBJ1-5; CDR3 protein: CASSELQGGNQPQHF; CDR3 DNA: TGTGCCAGCAGTGAACTCCAGGGAGGGAATCAGCCCCAGCATTTT
D gene: TRBD2; V gene: TRBV6-1; clone size: NA; J gene: TRBJ2-1; CDR3 protein: CASSEGGRAYNEQFF; CDR3 DNA: TGTGCCAGCAGTGAAGGCGGGAGGGCTTACAATGAGCAGTTCTTC
D gene: NA; V gene: TRBV6-8; clone size: NA; J gene: TRBJ2-7; CDR3 protein: CASSYSPGFSYEQYF; CDR3 DNA: TGTGCCAGCAGTTATTCCCCAGGGTTCTCCTACGAGCAGTACTTC
D gene: NA; V gene: TRBV12-5; clone size: NA; J gene: TRBJ1-1; CDR3 protein: CASVRGTMNTEAFF; CDR3 DNA: TGTGCTAGTGTTCGGGGGACCATGAACACTGAAGCTTTCTTT
D gene: NA; V gene: TRBV7-2; clone size: NA; J gene: TRBJ1-2; CDR3 protein: CASSSGGYTNYGYTF; CDR3 DNA: TGTGCCAGCAGCTCTGGGGGGTACACTAACTATGGCTACACCTTC
D gene: NA; V gene: TRBV30; clone size: NA; J gene: TRBJ2-5; CDR3 protein: CAWIRAGTQYF; CDR3 DNA: TGTGCCTGGATTCGGGCGGGGACCCAGTACTTC
D gene: NA; V gene: TRBV28; clone size: NA; J gene: TRBJ2-5; CDR3 protein: CASSFASTQETQYF; CDR3 DNA: TGTGCCAGCAGTTTCGCGAGTACGCAAGAGACCCAGTACTTC
D gene: NA; V gene: TRBV5-8; clone size: NA; J gene: TRBJ1-1; CDR3 protein: CASSLLSYMNTEAFF; CDR3 DNA: TGTGCCAGCAGCTTGCTCAGTTATATGAACACTGAAGCTTTCTTT
D gene: TRBD1; V gene: TRBV27; clone size: NA; J gene: TRBJ2-7; CDR3 protein: CASSSRGDRERYEQYF; CDR3 DNA: TGTGCCAGCAGTAGCCGAGGGGACAGGGAACGATACGAGCAGTACTTC
D gene: NA; V gene: TRBV7-6; clone size: once; J gene: TRBJ2-5; CDR3 protein: CASSLGAGDRETQYF; CDR3 DNA: TGTGCCAGCAGCTTAGGCGCAGGGGATCGGGAGACCCAGTACTTC
D gene: NA; V gene: TRBV19; clone size: NA; J gene: TRBJ1-2; CDR3 protein: CASSIDRSRGYTF; CDR3 DNA: TGTGCCAGTAGTATAGACAGGTCTCGTGGCTACACCTTC
D gene: NA; V gene: TRBV2; clone size: NA; J gene: TRBJ2-5; CDR3 protein: CASSDHELGGGETQYF; CDR3 DNA: TGTGCCAGCAGTGACCATGAGTTGGGTGGAGGGGAGACCCAGTACTTC
D gene: NA; V gene: TRBV7-2; clone size: NA; J gene: TRBJ1-6; CDR3 protein: CASSLAGRGNSPLHF; CDR3 DNA: TGTGCCAGCAGCTTAGCAGGGAGAGGCAATTCACCCCTCCACTTT
D gene: NA; V gene: TRBV5-1; clone size: NA; J gene: TRBJ2-2; CDR3 protein: CASKRTENTGELFF; CDR3 DNA: TGCGCCAGCAAACGGACAGAGAACACCGGGGAGCTGTTTTTT
D gene: TRBD1; V gene: TRBV5-1; clone size: NA; J gene: TRBJ2-2; CDR3 protein: CASSWGQVLRGTGELFF; CDR3 DNA: TGCGCCAGCAGTTGGGGACAGGTACTACGGGGGACCGGGGAGCTGTTTTTT